This entry lists 3 T cell receptor beta chains sequenced from one sample in a study of T cell changes during pregnancy in multiple sclerosis (dated by TCRdb to about 2019). The library was made by the immunoSEQ multiplex PCR assay. TCRdb mirrors the immuneACCESS table, restricted to in-frame sequences. Some clones are absent from its copies; in checked studies, under half trace to an unresolved V gene, and the reason for the others is unknown. This sample lists 93,000 or so clones; about 91% were detected once. 0.75% to 0.95% of the sample is in the top ten clones. The sequenced sample was peripheral blood, obtained after pregnancy. The receptor set was obtained from a female donor with multiple sclerosis, enrolled in a pregnancy study.

V usage is TRBV9 and J usage is TRBJ2-1; the match to TRBD2 covers 7 bases. Germline-derived CDR1 and CDR2 are SGDLS and YYNGEE. This CDR3 is built from 15 residues. Trimming cost V 0 bases and J 2 bases; bases outside gene matches: 2. The CDR3 protein is CASSVAGGPYNEQFF. The CDR3 region has the DNA TGTGCCAGCAGCGTAGCGGGGGGTCCCTACAATGAGCAGTTCTTC.

This chain uses TRBV18 with TRBJ2-3; perhaps TRBD1 as D (5 bases). V was trimmed by 1 base and J by 3 bases, leaving 14 bases between them. CDR1 is KGHSH and CDR2 is LQKENI in the germline V gene. The CDR3 covers 16 residues. The CDR3 region is CASSPRVQGRTDTQYF. The CDR3 DNA is TGTGCCAGCTCACCACGGGTGCAGGGTAGAACAGATACGCAGTATTTT. The full variable domain, in which reference TRBV18 and TRBJ2-3 provide the parts outside the CDR3, is NAGVMQNPRHLVRRRGQEARLRCSPMKGHSHVYWYRQLPEEGLKFMVYLQKENIIDESGMPKERFSAEFPKEGPSILRIQQVVRGDSAAYFCASSPRVQGRTDTQYFGPGTRLTVL.

The chain carries TRBV18 and TRBJ1-3; the D is unclear. Germline-derived CDR1 and CDR2 are KGHSH and LQKENI. The V and J ends lost 4 bases and 4 bases respectively, with 5 bases between them. The CDR3 has 12 amino acids. The CDR3 protein is CASSLQGNTIYF. The DNA for the CDR3 is TGTGCCAGCTCACTCCAGGGAAACACCATATATTTT.